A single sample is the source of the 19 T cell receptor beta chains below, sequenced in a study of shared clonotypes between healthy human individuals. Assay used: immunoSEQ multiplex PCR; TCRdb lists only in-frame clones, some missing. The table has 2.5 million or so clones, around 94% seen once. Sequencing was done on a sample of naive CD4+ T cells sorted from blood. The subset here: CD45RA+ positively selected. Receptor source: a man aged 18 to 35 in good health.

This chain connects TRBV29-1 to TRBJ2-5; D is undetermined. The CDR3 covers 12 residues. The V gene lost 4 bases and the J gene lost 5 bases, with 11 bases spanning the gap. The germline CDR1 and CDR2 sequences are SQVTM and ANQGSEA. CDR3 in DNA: TGCAGCGTTGTCCCAGTTGGGGAGACCCAGTACTTC. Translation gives CSVVPVGETQYF.

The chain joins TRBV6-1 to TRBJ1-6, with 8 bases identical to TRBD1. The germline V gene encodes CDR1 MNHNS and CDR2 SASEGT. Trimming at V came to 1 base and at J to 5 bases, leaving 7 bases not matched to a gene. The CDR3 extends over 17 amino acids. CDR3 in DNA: TGTGCCAGCAGTGAAGTACAGGGGGTCTTGGATAATTCACCCCTCCACTTT. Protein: CASSEVQGVLDNSPLHF.

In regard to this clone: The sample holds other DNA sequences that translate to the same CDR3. The CDR3 spells CASSPGTGGSGANVLTF. CDR3 DNA sequence: TGTGCCAGCTCACCCGGGACAGGGGGCTCTGGGGCCAACGTCCTGACTTTC. The V gene is TRBV18, the J gene TRBJ2-6; 11 nucleotides match TRBD1. The CDR3 has 17 residues. The germline V gene encodes CDR1 KGHSH and CDR2 LQKENI. Trimming cost V 3 bases and J 0 bases; bases outside gene matches: 1.

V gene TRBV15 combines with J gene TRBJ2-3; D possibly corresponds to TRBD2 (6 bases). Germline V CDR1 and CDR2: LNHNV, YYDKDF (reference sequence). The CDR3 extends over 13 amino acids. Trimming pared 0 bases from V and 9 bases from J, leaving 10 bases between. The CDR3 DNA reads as TGTGCCACCAGCAGAGAGCCTAGCGAAACGCAGTATTTT. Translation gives CATSREPSETQYF.

CDR3 nucleotides: TGCGCCAGCAGTGGTGACAGGGGGACAGATACGCAGTATTTT. Protein product: CASSGDRGTDTQYF. The chain uses TRBV10-1 and TRBJ2-3, with 9 bases lining up with TRBD1. Per the germline V gene, CDR1 is WNHNN and CDR2 is SYGVQD (reference sequence). The V segment lost 4 bases and the J segment 3 bases; nucleotides outside the gene matches: 2. The CDR3 consists of 14 residues.

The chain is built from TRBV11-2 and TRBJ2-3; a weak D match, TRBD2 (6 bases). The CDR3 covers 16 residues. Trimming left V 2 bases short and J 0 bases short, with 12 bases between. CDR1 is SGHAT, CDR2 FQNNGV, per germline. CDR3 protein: CASSLKLAESTDTQYF. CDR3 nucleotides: TGTGCCAGCAGCTTAAAATTAGCGGAAAGCACAGATACGCAGTATTTT.

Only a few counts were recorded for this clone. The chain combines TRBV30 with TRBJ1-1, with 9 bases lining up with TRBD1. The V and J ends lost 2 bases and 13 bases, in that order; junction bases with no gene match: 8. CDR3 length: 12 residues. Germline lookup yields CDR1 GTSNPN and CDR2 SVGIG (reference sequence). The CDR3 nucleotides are TGTGCCTGGAGTCCCCGGACAGGGGCAAGTTTCTTT. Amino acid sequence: CAWSPRTGASFF.

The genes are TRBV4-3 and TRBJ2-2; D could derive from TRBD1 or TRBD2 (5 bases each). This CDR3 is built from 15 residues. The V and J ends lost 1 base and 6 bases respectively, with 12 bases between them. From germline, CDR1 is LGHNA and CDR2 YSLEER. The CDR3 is CASSQGGNSAGELFF. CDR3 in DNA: TGCGCCAGCAGCCAAGGGGGGAATTCCGCCGGGGAGCTGTTTTTT.

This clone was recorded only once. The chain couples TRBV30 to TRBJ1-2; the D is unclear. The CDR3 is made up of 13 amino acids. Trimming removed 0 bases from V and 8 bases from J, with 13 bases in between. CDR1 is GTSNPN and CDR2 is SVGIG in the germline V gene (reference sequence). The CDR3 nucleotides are TGTGCCTGGAGTGTAATCCCGGCGGCGGGCTACACCTTC. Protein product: CAWSVIPAAGYTF.

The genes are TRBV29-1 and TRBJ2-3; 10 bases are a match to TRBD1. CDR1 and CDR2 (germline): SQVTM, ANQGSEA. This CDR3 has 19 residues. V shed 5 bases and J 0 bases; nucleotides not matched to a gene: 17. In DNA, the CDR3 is TGCAGCGTTAACCCGGGACAGGGGACCCTAAACACTAGCACAGATACGCAGTATTTT. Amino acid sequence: CSVNPGQGTLNTSTDTQYF.

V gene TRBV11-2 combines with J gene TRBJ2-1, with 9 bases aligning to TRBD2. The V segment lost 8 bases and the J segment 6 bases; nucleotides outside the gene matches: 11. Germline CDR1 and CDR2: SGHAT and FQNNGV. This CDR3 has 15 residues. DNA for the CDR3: TGTGCCAGCTCGATATCCGGGACTAGCTTCAATGAGCAGTTCTTC. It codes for CASSISGTSFNEQFF. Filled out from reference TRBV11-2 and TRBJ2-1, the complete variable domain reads EAGVAQSPRYKIIEKRQSVAFWCNPISGHATLYWYQQILGQGPKLLIQFQNNGVVDDSQLPKDRFSAERLKGVDSTLKIQPAKLEDSAVYLCASSISGTSFNEQFFGPGTRLTVL.

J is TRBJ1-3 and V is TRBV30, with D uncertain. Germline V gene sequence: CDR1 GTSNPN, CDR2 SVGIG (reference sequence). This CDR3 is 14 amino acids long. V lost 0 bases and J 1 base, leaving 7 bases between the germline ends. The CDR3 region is CAWSVGISGNTIYF. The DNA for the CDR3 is TGTGCCTGGAGTGTAGGCATATCTGGAAACACCATATATTTT. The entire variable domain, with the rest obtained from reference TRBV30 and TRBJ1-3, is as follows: SQTIHQWPATLVQPVGSPLSLECTVEGTSNPNLYWYRQAAGRGLQLLFYSVGIGQISSEVPQNLSASRPQDRQFILSSKKLLLSDSGFYLCAWSVGISGNTIYFGEGSWLTVV.

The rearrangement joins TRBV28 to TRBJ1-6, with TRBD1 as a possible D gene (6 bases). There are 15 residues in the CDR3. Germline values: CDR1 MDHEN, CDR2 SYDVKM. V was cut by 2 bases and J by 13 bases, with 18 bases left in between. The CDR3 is CASSLDRPTLPPLHF. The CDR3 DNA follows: TGTGCCAGCAGTTTAGACAGGCCGACCCTCCCCCCCCTCCACTTT.

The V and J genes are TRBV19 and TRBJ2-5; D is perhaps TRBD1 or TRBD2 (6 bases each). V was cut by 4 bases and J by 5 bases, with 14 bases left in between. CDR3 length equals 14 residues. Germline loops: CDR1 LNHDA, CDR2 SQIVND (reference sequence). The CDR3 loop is CASSTSTGGETQYF. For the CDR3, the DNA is TGTGCCAGTAGTACCTCGACAGGAGGGGAGACCCAGTACTTC. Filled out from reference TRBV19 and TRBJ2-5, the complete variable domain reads DGGITQSPKYLFRKEGQNVTLSCEQNLNHDAMYWYRQDPGQGLRLIYYSQIVNDFQKGDIAEGYSVSREKKESFPLTVTSAQKNPTAFYLCASSTSTGGETQYFGPGTRLLVL.

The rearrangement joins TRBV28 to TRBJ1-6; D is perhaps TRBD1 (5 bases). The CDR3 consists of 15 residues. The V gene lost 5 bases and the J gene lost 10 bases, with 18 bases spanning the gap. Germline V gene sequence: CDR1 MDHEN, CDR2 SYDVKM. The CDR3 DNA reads TGTGCCAGCAGTGGAGGGACCCCTGAGCGGTCACCCCTCCACTTT. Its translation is CASSGGTPERSPLHF.

The CDR3 loop is CSARGLAKNIQYF. CDR3 in DNA: TGCAGCGCCCGCGGGCTAGCCAAAAACATTCAGTACTTC. This chain links TRBV29-1 with TRBJ2-4; tentatively, D is TRBD2 (5 bases). V was cut by 7 bases and J by 0 bases, with 10 bases left in between. The CDR3 loop spans 13 amino acids. Per germline, CDR1 SQVTM and CDR2 ANQGSEA.

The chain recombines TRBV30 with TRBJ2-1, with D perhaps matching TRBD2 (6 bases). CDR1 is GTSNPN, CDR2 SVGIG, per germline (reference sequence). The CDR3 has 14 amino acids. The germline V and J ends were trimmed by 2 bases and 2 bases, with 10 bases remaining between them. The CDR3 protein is CAWSLASAYNEQFF. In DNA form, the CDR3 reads TGTGCCTGGAGTCTGGCTAGCGCCTACAATGAGCAGTTCTTC.

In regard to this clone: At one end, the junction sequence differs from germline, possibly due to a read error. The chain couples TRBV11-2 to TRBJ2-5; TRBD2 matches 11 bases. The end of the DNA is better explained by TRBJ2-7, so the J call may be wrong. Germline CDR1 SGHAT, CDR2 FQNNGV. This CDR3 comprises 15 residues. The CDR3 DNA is TGTGCCGGCAGCCCTAGAGGGACTAGCGGCTACGAGCAGTACTTC. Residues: CAGSPRGTSGYEQYF.

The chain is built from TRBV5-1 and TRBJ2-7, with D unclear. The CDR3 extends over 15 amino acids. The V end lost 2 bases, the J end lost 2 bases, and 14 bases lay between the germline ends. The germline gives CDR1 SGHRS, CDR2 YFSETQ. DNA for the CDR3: TGCGCCAGCAGCTTCGACGGTGGGTCTCCCTACGAGCAGTACTTC. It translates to CASSFDGGSPYEQYF.